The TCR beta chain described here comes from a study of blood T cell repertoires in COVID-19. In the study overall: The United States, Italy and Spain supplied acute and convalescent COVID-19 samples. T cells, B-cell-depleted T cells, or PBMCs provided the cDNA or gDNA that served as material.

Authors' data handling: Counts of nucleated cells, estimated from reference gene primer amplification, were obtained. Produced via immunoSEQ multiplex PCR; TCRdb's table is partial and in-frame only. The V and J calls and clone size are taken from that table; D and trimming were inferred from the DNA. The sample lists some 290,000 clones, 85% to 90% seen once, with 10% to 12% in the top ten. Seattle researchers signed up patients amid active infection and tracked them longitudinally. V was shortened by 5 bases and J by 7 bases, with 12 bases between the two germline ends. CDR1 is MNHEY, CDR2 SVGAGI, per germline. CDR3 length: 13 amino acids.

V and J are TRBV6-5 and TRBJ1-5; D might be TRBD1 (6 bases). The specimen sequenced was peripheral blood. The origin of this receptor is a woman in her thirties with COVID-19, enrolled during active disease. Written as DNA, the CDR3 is TGTGCCAGCAGTCGGGGGGCTCAGCAGCCCCAGCATTTT. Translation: CASSRGAQQPQHF.